One sample yielded the 11 T cell receptor beta chains listed below, sequenced in a study of shared clonotypes between healthy human individuals. The table came from immunoSEQ multiplex PCR; TCRdb's copy has only in-frame clones and leaves some out. The data hold approximately 1.1 million clones, with approximately 80% observed a single time. Sequencing was carried out using memory CD4+ T cells from PBMCs. This sample's subset: CD45RA-negative fraction. The receptors here all came from a young man in good health. Some clones in this sample may be carry-over from other donors' samples.

This clone was seen a handful of times. The V and J genes are TRBV28 and TRBJ2-1; D ambiguous. This CDR3 is built from 11 residues. Deletions cut 1 base from V and 11 bases from J, with 6 bases between. Germline assignment: CDR1 MDHEN and CDR2 SYDVKM. CDR3 sequence (DNA): TGTGCCAGCAGTTTATTACTTAAGCAGTTCTTC. Its protein is CASSLLLKQFF.

The genes are TRBV4-1 and TRBJ1-5; D is uncertain. Germline loops: CDR1 MGHRA, CDR2 YSYEKL. Trimming removed 0 bases from V and 0 bases from J, with 15 bases in between. This CDR3 comprises 18 residues. The CDR3 DNA reads as TGCGCCAGCAGCCAAGATCCCCGGCCCGGGATTAGCAATCAGCCCCAGCATTTT. It codes for CASSQDPRPGISNQPQHF.

This clone was found once. In the same sample, other DNA sequences code for this CDR3. V is TRBV28 and J is TRBJ2-3, with unresolved D. V shed 5 bases and J shed 3 bases, with 6 bases lying between them. The CDR3 spans 12 residues. Germline V CDR1 and CDR2: MDHEN, SYDVKM. This CDR3 is CASSLTTDTQYF. The CDR3 DNA reads as TGTGCCAGCAGTCTCACAACAGATACGCAGTATTTT. The full variable domain, with the rest looked up from reference TRBV28 and TRBJ2-3, is DVKVTQSSRYLVKRTGEKVFLECVQDMDHENMFWYRQDPGLGLRLIYFSYDVKMKEKGDIPEGYSVSREKKERFSLILESASTNQTSMYLCASSLTTDTQYFGPGTRLTVL.

V usage is TRBV19 and J usage is TRBJ2-7, with D tentatively TRBD1 (5 bases). CDR1 is LNHDA, CDR2 SQIVND, per germline (reference sequence). The CDR3 is 12 amino acids. V lost 8 bases and J lost 4, with 12 bases in between. The CDR3 nucleotides read TGTGCCAGTGGGATTACAGGTTACGAGCAGTACTTC. It yields the protein CASGITGYEQYF. Using reference TRBV19 and TRBJ2-7 for the parts outside the CDR3, the full variable domain is DGGITQSPKYLFRKEGQNVTLSCEQNLNHDAMYWYRQDPGQGLRLIYYSQIVNDFQKGDIAEGYSVSREKKESFPLTVTSAQKNPTAFYLCASGITGYEQYFGPGTRLTVT.

J is TRBJ2-5 and V is TRBV11-2; no firm D call. CDR1 and CDR2 (germline): SGHAT, FQNNGV. Trimming pared 5 bases from V and 7 bases from J, leaving 14 bases between. The CDR3 totals 13 residues. CDR3 in DNA: TGTGCCAGCAGCCCTTCGAGTGTAAGGACCCAGTACTTC. The encoded protein is CASSPSSVRTQYF.

The rearrangement links TRBV7-9 to TRBJ2-1, with D unresolved. This CDR3 contains 15 residues. Germline values: CDR1 SEHNR, CDR2 FQNEAQ (reference sequence). V gave up 2 bases and J gave up 0 bases, with 8 bases separating them. CDR3 in amino acids: CASSLFLGSYNEQFF. The DNA for the CDR3 is TGTGCCAGCAGCTTATTTCTGGGCTCCTACAATGAGCAGTTCTTC.

This rearrangement joins TRBV14 to TRBJ2-7; 11 positions agree with TRBD2. Germline CDR1 and CDR2: SGHDN and FVKESK. Trimming at V came to 3 bases and at J to 4 bases, leaving 8 bases not matched to a gene. The CDR3 is 16 amino acids. The CDR3 DNA reads TGTGCCAGCAGCCAGGGCGGCGGGACTAGCGGATACGAGCAGTACTTC. It translates to CASSQGGGTSGYEQYF. Combining the CDR3 with reference TRBV14 and TRBJ2-7 gives the whole variable domain EAGVTQFPSHSVIEKGQTVTLRCDPISGHDNLYWYRRVMGKEIKFLLHFVKESKQDESGMPNNRFLAERTGGTYSTLKVQPAELEDSGVYFCASSQGGGTSGYEQYFGPGTRLTVT.

The rearrangement links TRBV18 to TRBJ1-2; D is unclear. The CDR3 is 15 amino acids. Germline V gene data show CDR1 as KGHSH and CDR2 as LQKENI. V lost 3 bases to trimming and J lost 2 bases, with 13 bases between them. The CDR3 DNA follows: TGTGCCAGCTCACCCCCTGCAGGTTTGAACTATGGCTACACCTTC. It encodes CASSPPAGLNYGYTF.

In this sample, this clone turned up once. The gene calls are TRBV18 and TRBJ2-7; D is perhaps TRBD1 (7 bases). From germline, CDR1 is KGHSH and CDR2 LQKENI. This CDR3 comprises 15 residues. Trimming removed 5 bases from V and 4 bases from J, with 18 bases in between. This CDR3 reads CASSNPGGGGYEQYF. As DNA, the CDR3 is TGTGCCAGCTCAAACCCAGGGGGAGGTGGGTACGAGCAGTACTTC.

This rearrangement joins TRBV28 to TRBJ1-1; TRBD1 agrees at 7 bases. This CDR3 contains 17 residues. J lost 4 bases, V lost 2 bases, and 13 bases had no gene match. Germline CDR1 and CDR2: MDHEN and SYDVKM. The CDR3 nucleotides are TGTGCCAGCAGTTTAATATTTGGAGGGGGCGATAGCACTGAAGCTTTCTTT. This translates into CASSLIFGGGDSTEAFF. The full variable domain, its missing parts supplied by reference TRBV28 and TRBJ1-1, is DVKVTQSSRYLVKRTGEKVFLECVQDMDHENMFWYRQDPGLGLRLIYFSYDVKMKEKGDIPEGYSVSREKKERFSLILESASTNQTSMYLCASSLIFGGGDSTEAFFGQGTRLTVV.

This clone was found a few times. The rearrangement uses TRBV7-3 and TRBJ2-4, with D possibly being TRBD2 (5 bases). CDR1 and CDR2 from the germline V gene are SGHTA and FQGTGA. V was clipped by 4 bases and J by 2 bases, with 6 bases between them. This CDR3 has 13 amino acids. The DNA of the CDR3 is TGTGCCAGCAGCTCGGGAACCAAAAACATTCAGTACTTC. Translated: CASSSGTKNIQYF.